Below, 25 T cell receptor beta chains from the same sample are listed, as sequenced in a study of control samples from healthy donors and cancer patients. Here immunoSEQ multiplex PCR was the method, and the copy in TCRdb shows in-frame clones only, minus some. Of about 160,000 clones detected, over 85% appear once; the ten largest clones hold about 8.5%. The specimen was blood. The source of these receptors is a woman aged 35 to 49 in good health.

The gene calls are TRBV2 and TRBJ1-4; perhaps TRBD1 as D (6 bases). V dropped 3 bases and J dropped 8 bases, with 16 bases sitting between them. The CDR3 spans 15 residues. Germline V gives CDR1 SNHLY, CDR2 FYNNEI. This CDR3 reads CASSDPGGGPEKLFF. The CDR3 coding sequence is TGTGCCAGCAGTGATCCGGGAGGGGGGCCAGAAAAACTGTTTTTT. The variable domain in full, with the rest retrieved from reference TRBV2 and TRBJ1-4, is EPEVTQTPSHQVTQMGQEVILRCVPISNHLYFYWYRQILGQKVEFLVSFYNNEISEKSEIFDDQFSVERPDGSNFTLKIRSTKLEDSAMYFCASSDPGGGPEKLFFGSGTQLSVL.

The V gene is TRBV7-2, the J gene TRBJ2-7; 15 bases map to TRBD2. The V and J ends lost 1 base and 5 bases, in that order; junction bases with no gene match: 12. Germline V CDR1 and CDR2: SGHTA, FQGNSA. There are 19 residues in the CDR3. CDR3 residues: CASSLVPRTSGRAGHEQYF. DNA for the CDR3: TGTGCCAGCAGCTTAGTTCCAAGGACTAGCGGGAGGGCCGGGCACGAGCAGTACTTC.

The gene calls are TRBV19 and TRBJ1-3; possible D gene TRBD1, 6 bases. V lost 10 bases, J lost 0 bases, and 22 bases lay in between. The CDR3 is 17 residues long. Per the germline V gene, CDR1 is LNHDA and CDR2 is SQIVND (reference sequence). CDR3 nucleotides: TGTGCCACAACCCGAACGGCGGGGGCACTCTCTGGAAACACCATATATTTT. It codes for CATTRTAGALSGNTIYF.

The chain couples TRBV20-1 to TRBJ2-5; 8 nucleotides agree with TRBD1. The CDR3 length is 11 residues. Germline-derived CDR1 and CDR2 are DFQATT and SNEGSKA (reference sequence). V lost 6 bases and J lost 5; bases outside the gene matches: 2. The CDR3, as DNA: TGCAGTGCGGACAGGGACGAGACCCAGTACTTC. Translating it yields CSADRDETQYF.

The V call is TRBV19, the J call TRBJ2-3, with D perhaps matching TRBD2 (5 bases). This CDR3 spans 15 amino acids. The germline CDR1 and CDR2 sequences are LNHDA and SQIVND (reference sequence). V lost 2 bases to trimming and J lost 4 bases, with 13 bases between them. This CDR3 is CASSILGLRADTQYF. The CDR3 DNA reads as TGTGCCAGTAGTATACTCGGGCTGAGGGCAGATACGCAGTATTTT.

In this sample, this clone turned up a few times. The DNA for the CDR3 is TGTGCCAGCAGCCCGGGACAGGGGGACACAGATACGCAGTATTTT. It yields the protein CASSPGQGDTDTQYF. The V call is TRBV6-2 or TRBV6-3, the J call TRBJ2-3; TRBD1 aligns across 11 bases. The CDR3 length is 15 residues. Germline V gene lookup returns CDR1 MNHEY and CDR2 SVGEGT. Trimming removed 6 bases from V and 2 bases from J; junction bases left unmatched: 4.

The chain recombines TRBV6-2 or TRBV6-3 with TRBJ1-4, with unresolved D. The length of the CDR3 is 20 residues. Trimming left V 1 base short and J 4 bases short, with 25 bases between. Germline V gene data show CDR1 as MNHEY and CDR2 as SVGEGT. The CDR3 coding sequence is TGTGCCAGCAGTTACTTGCGGCAAACTTTTGATCGACGCCTTAATGAAAAACTGTTTTTT. Translation: CASSYLRQTFDRRLNEKLFF.

The chain is built from TRBV6-1 and TRBJ1-2, with D perhaps matching TRBD1 (6 bases). Germline loops: CDR1 MNHNS, CDR2 SASEGT. Trimming removed 2 bases at V and 6 bases at J, with 13 bases between. This CDR3 comprises 14 residues. The CDR3 protein is CASSERTGWDGYTF. Here the CDR3 DNA reads TGTGCCAGCAGTGAAAGAACAGGGTGGGATGGCTACACCTTC.

The V call is TRBV5-4, the J call TRBJ1-2; TRBD1 might be the D (5 bases). V gave up 2 bases and J gave up 5 bases, with 16 bases separating them. Germline CDR1 reads SGHNT; CDR2 reads YYREEE (reference sequence). This CDR3 has 15 amino acids. The CDR3 reads CASSFRQSSGYGYTF. In DNA form, the CDR3 reads TGTGCCAGCAGCTTTAGACAGTCTTCAGGGTATGGCTACACCTTC.

The CDR3 reads CASSSGGREYQETQYF. The CDR3 nucleotides read TGTGCCAGCAGCTCCGGCGGCAGGGAGTACCAAGAGACCCAGTACTTC. The chain employs TRBV5-4 and TRBJ2-5, with D possibly called TRBD1 or TRBD2 (5 bases each). CDR1 and CDR2 (germline): SGHNT, YYREEE (reference sequence). The CDR3 has 16 amino acids. Trimming shortened V by 3 bases and J by 0 bases, and 15 bases separated the two germline ends.

Only one count was recorded for this clone. V usage is TRBV7-8 and J usage is TRBJ2-5, with D possibly being TRBD1 (5 bases). The CDR3 totals 17 residues. V lost 5 bases and J 4 bases, leaving 23 bases between the germline ends. Germline V lookup: CDR1 SGHVS, CDR2 FQNEAQ. Here the CDR3 reads CASSLGRGSRGRETQYF. The CDR3 DNA reads TGTGCCAGCAGCCTCGGCCGAGGAAGTAGGGGCCGAGAGACCCAGTACTTC.

This clone was picked up a small number of times. The V and J genes are TRBV19 and TRBJ1-2, with D uncertain. This CDR3 contains 14 residues. Germline assignment: CDR1 LNHDA and CDR2 SQIVND (reference sequence). The V end lost 5 bases, the J end lost 4 bases, and 14 bases lay between the germline ends. The CDR3 spells CASSLAASVYGYTF. The CDR3 DNA reads as TGTGCCAGTAGTTTGGCGGCCTCGGTCTATGGCTACACCTTC.

The chain uses TRBV30 and TRBJ1-6; D gene uncertain. Deletions cut 1 base from V and 10 bases from J, with 14 bases between. The germline CDR1 and CDR2 sequences are GTSNPN and SVGIG (reference sequence). The CDR3 totals 14 residues. The CDR3 DNA is TGTGCCTGGAGTGCCTACAGCGCCCCCTCACCCCTCCACTTT. Its protein is CAWSAYSAPSPLHF. The full variable domain, rest sourced from reference TRBV30 and TRBJ1-6, is SQTIHQWPATLVQPVGSPLSLECTVEGTSNPNLYWYRQAAGRGLQLLFYSVGIGQISSEVPQNLSASRPQDRQFILSSKKLLLSDSGFYLCAWSAYSAPSPLHFGNGTRLTVT.

The V gene is TRBV6-6, the J gene TRBJ1-2; D not certain. Trimming took 2 bases from V and 7 from J, leaving 11 bases between them. The CDR3 loop spans 13 amino acids. Germline V gene lookup returns CDR1 MNHNY and CDR2 SVGAGI (reference sequence). This CDR3 reads CASSYRDPGGYTF. The CDR3 DNA reads TGTGCCAGCAGTTACCGAGACCCCGGTGGCTACACCTTC.

The V call is TRBV30, the J call TRBJ1-2; unclear D gene. Between the trimmed V and J ends, which lost 0 bases and 5 bases, there was a span of 7 bases. Germline V gives CDR1 GTSNPN, CDR2 SVGIG (reference sequence). This CDR3 region has 12 residues. In DNA form, the CDR3 reads TGTGCCTGGAGTGTCGGGTATTATGGCTACACCTTC. It is translated as CAWSVGYYGYTF.

The gene calls are TRBV11-2 and TRBJ1-4, with D tentatively TRBD1 (5 bases). The germline V gene encodes CDR1 SGHAT and CDR2 FQNNGV. V lost 2 bases to trimming and J lost 8 bases, with 18 bases between them. The CDR3 runs to 16 residues. The CDR3 nucleotides are TGTGCCAGCAGCTTAAATATTCAAGGGGTTCGCGAAAAACTGTTTTTT. As protein: CASSLNIQGVREKLFF. Together with reference TRBV11-2 and TRBJ1-4, the CDR3 gives the full variable domain: EAGVAQSPRYKIIEKRQSVAFWCNPISGHATLYWYQQILGQGPKLLIQFQNNGVVDDSQLPKDRFSAERLKGVDSTLKIQPAKLEDSAVYLCASSLNIQGVREKLFFGSGTQLSVL.

The chain links TRBV6-1 to TRBJ1-1, with D uncertain. Between the trimmed V and J ends, which lost 3 bases and 4 bases, there was a span of 15 bases. The CDR3 runs to 15 residues. Germline CDR1 is MNHNS and CDR2 is SASEGT. The CDR3 DNA follows: TGTGCCAGCAGTGATGGTATGAGGTTGAGCACTGAAGCTTTCTTT. Protein sequence: CASSDGMRLSTEAFF.

DNA for the CDR3: TGTGCCAGCAGTTTTTTGAAGGGGGCAGATACGCAGTATTTT. Encoded protein: CASSFLKGADTQYF. The V call is TRBV27, the J call TRBJ2-3; possible D gene TRBD1, 6 bases. V dropped 3 bases and J dropped 4 bases, with 11 bases sitting between them. The CDR3 is 14 residues long. The germline V gene has CDR1 MNHEY and CDR2 SMNVEV (reference sequence).

The CDR3: CASRPALGPGEQFF. CDR3 coding DNA: TGTGCCAGCAGGCCGGCCCTGGGCCCGGGGGAGCAGTTCTTC. The chain uses TRBV5-4 and TRBJ2-1; D may be TRBD2 (5 bases). The CDR3 loop spans 14 amino acids. Germline values: CDR1 SGHNT, CDR2 YYREEE (reference sequence). Deletions cut 5 bases from V and 10 bases from J, with 19 bases between.

The rearrangement joins TRBV20-1 to TRBJ1-2, with no clear D. With 3 bases removed from V and 5 bases from J, the gap between germline ends came to 16 bases. CDR1 is DFQATT and CDR2 is SNEGSKA in the germline V gene (reference sequence). The CDR3 consists of 14 residues. The CDR3 sequence: CSASQPGLKYGYTF. The CDR3 region has the DNA TGCAGTGCTAGTCAACCGGGCCTCAAGTATGGCTACACCTTC.

V is TRBV18 and J is TRBJ2-5; 7 bases are a match to TRBD1. Germline CDR1 and CDR2: KGHSH and LQKENI. V lost 3 bases to trimming and J lost 3 bases; unmatched junction nucleotides: 10. The CDR3 contains 16 residues. In nucleotides, the CDR3 is TGTGCCAGCTCACCCTCGCAGGGACAGAATAAAGAGACCCAGTACTTC. Translating gives CASSPSQGQNKETQYF. Combining the CDR3 with reference TRBV18 and TRBJ2-5 gives the whole variable domain NAGVMQNPRHLVRRRGQEARLRCSPMKGHSHVYWYRQLPEEGLKFMVYLQKENIIDESGMPKERFSAEFPKEGPSILRIQQVVRGDSAAYFCASSPSQGQNKETQYFGPGTRLLVL.

V is TRBV21-1 and J is TRBJ2-1. TRBV21-1 is a pseudogene segment. This CDR3 contains 20 residues. CDR3 DNA sequence: TGTGCCAGCAGCAAAGGGCCTTTGAGTTGTACGGGGCCTTGTGGGGATGAGCAGTTCTTC. This gives the protein CASSKGPLSCTGPCGDEQFF.

V is TRBV7-9 and J is TRBJ2-5; D is undetermined. Per germline, CDR1 SEHNR and CDR2 FQNEAQ (reference sequence). V was pared by 5 bases and J by 0 bases, with 4 bases between. CDR3 length: 12 amino acids. CDR3 in DNA: TGTGCCAGCAGCGAGAACCAAGAGACCCAGTACTTC. Translation gives CASSENQETQYF.

The chain joins TRBV2 to TRBJ2-5; D possibly corresponds to TRBD1 (6 bases). The CDR3 contains 15 residues. The germline V gene has CDR1 SNHLY and CDR2 FYNNEI. V was pared by 5 bases and J by 7 bases, with 20 bases between. The CDR3 nucleotides are TGTGCCAGCAGTAGAAGGAGGCAGGGGACAAGGACCCAGTACTTC. Its translation is CASSRRRQGTRTQYF.

Details on this clone: One junction end disagrees with the germline gene, perhaps due to a read error. CDR3 DNA: TGTGCTAGCAGCACCGGGACTGCCTCTGGAAACACCATATATTTT. It specifies CASSTGTASGNTIYF. The chain joins TRBV7-7 to TRBJ1-3, with a weak D call TRBD1 (5 bases). The V gene's germline CDR1 is SSHAT and CDR2 FNYEAQ (reference sequence). The CDR3 contains 15 residues.